These 8 T cell receptor beta chains were sequenced from one sample in a study of technical replicates of blood from a handful of donors. Produced via immunoSEQ multiplex PCR; TCRdb's table is partial and in-frame only. This sample has 74,000 or so clones, with 80% to 95% found just once. The sequencing input was T cells isolated from PBMCs. The receptors derive from a human donor in good health.

The V gene is TRBV7-2, the J gene TRBJ2-1, with 10 bases identical to TRBD2. CDR1 SGHTA and CDR2 FQGNSA come from the germline V gene. CDR3 length equals 16 residues. V gave up 5 bases and J gave up 5 bases; unmatched junction bases: 9. CDR3 sequence reads: CASSQFWTSGNNEQFF. The CDR3 DNA reads as TGTGCCAGCAGCCAGTTCTGGACTAGCGGCAACAATGAGCAGTTCTTC.

The V gene is TRBV4-3, the J gene TRBJ2-1, with D perhaps TRBD2 (6 bases). Trimming left V 0 bases short and J 0 bases short, with 21 bases between. Germline-derived CDR1 and CDR2 are LGHNA and YSLEER. This CDR3 spans 20 amino acids. The CDR3 DNA follows: TGCGCCAGCAGCCAAGATTTACAACGGGAGTATCTTTACTCCTACAATGAGCAGTTCTTC. It codes for CASSQDLQREYLYSYNEQFF.

This chain's CDR3 is CASSAETGESNEKLFF. The CDR3 coding sequence is TGTGCCAGTAGTGCAGAGACAGGGGAATCTAATGAAAAACTGTTTTTT. The chain is built from TRBV19 and TRBJ1-4; 8 nucleotides line up with TRBD1. V trimming: 5 bases; J trimming: 3 bases; junction bases outside the gene matches: 8. This CDR3 has 16 residues. The germline gives CDR1 LNHDA, CDR2 SQIVND (reference sequence).

This clone occurred a few times. The gene calls are TRBV5-6 and TRBJ2-3; TRBD2 aligns across 10 bases. Trimming at V came to 1 base and at J to 0 bases, leaving 8 bases not matched to a gene. Germline lookup yields CDR1 SGHDT and CDR2 YYEEEE. CDR3 length equals 18 residues. CDR3 amino acids: CASSLSSGRWSSTDTQYF. The CDR3 nucleotides are TGTGCCAGCAGCTTGAGTAGCGGGAGGTGGAGTAGCACAGATACGCAGTATTTT.

V and J are TRBV7-2 and TRBJ1-2, with 12 bases fitting TRBD1. CDR1 is SGHTA, CDR2 FQGNSA, per germline. The CDR3 spans 18 residues. Unmatched junction bases numbered 7, after V lost 0 bases and J lost 2 bases. CDR3: CASSLAISGTGGNYGYTF. The CDR3 DNA is TGTGCCAGCAGCTTAGCGATCAGTGGGACAGGGGGCAACTATGGCTACACCTTC.

Here the CDR3 DNA reads TGTGCCAGCACCCAGGGGGCAGCCACCTACGAGCAGTACTTC. Residues: CASTQGAATYEQYF. The chain carries TRBV6-6 and TRBJ2-7, with TRBD1 matching 8 bases. The CDR3 is 14 residues long. The germline CDR1 and CDR2 sequences are MNHNY and SVGAGI (reference sequence). V trimming: 7 bases; J trimming: 2 bases; junction bases outside the gene matches: 7.

The V gene is TRBV9, the J gene TRBJ1-2; TRBD1 agrees at 7 bases. The V gene end was trimmed by 2 bases and the J gene end by 0 bases; junction bases not matched to a gene: 4. The CDR3 is made up of 15 amino acids. Germline CDR1 SGDLS, CDR2 YYNGEE. The CDR3 spells CASSVRGQPNYGYTF. The CDR3 DNA sequence: TGTGCCAGCAGCGTCAGGGGACAGCCTAACTATGGCTACACCTTC.

The table lists this clone with a few counts. The chain is built from TRBV7-2 and TRBJ2-7, with 13 bases matching TRBD2. The CDR3 is 15 residues long. Trimming removed 3 bases from V and 5 bases from J; junction bases left unmatched: 4. Germline V gene data show CDR1 as SGHTA and CDR2 as FQGNSA. CDR3 DNA: TGTGCCAGCAGCTTCGGACTAGCGGGAGCGGACGAGCAGTACTTC. Protein product: CASSFGLAGADEQYF.